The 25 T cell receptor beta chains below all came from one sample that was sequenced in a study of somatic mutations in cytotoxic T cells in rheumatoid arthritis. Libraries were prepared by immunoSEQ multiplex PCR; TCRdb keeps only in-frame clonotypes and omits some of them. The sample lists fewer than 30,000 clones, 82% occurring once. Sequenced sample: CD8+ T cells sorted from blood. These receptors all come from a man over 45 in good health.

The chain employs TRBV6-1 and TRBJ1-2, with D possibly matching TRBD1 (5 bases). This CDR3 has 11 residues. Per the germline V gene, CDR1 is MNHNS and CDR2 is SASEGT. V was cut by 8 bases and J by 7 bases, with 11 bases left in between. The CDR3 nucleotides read TGTGCCAGCCGGGACTCTAGTGGCTACACCTTC. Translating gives CASRDSSGYTF.

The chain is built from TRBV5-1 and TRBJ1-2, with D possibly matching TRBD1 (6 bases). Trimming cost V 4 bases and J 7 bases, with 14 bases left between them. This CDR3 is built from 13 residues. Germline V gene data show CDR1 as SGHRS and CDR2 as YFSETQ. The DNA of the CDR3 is TGCGCCAGCAGCCCTACTGGGGGCAGTGGCTACACCTTC. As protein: CASSPTGGSGYTF.

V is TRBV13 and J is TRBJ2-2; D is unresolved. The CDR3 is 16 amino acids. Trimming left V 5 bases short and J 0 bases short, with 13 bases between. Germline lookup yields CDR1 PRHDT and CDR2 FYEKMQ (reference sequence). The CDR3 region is CASSHLLNANTGELFF. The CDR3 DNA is TGTGCCAGCAGCCATTTATTGAACGCGAACACCGGGGAGCTGTTTTTT.

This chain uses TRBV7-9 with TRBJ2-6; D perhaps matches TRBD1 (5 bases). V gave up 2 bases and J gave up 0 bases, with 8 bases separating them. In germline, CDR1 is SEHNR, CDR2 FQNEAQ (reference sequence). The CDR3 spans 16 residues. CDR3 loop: CASSLLGLSGANVLTF. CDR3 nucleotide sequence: TGTGCCAGCAGCTTACTGGGGCTCTCTGGGGCCAACGTCCTGACTTTC.

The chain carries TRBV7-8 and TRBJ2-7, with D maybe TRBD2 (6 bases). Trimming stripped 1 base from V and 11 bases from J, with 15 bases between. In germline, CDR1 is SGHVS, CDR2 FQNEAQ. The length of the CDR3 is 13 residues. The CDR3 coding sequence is TGTGCCAGCAGCTTAGATGGACGACCGGGGGAGTACTTC. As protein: CASSLDGRPGEYF.

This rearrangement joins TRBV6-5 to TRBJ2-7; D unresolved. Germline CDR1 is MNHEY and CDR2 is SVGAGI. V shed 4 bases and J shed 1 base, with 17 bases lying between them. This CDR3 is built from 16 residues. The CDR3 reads CASSWAGPANSYEQYF. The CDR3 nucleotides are TGTGCCAGCAGTTGGGCCGGGCCAGCCAATTCCTACGAGCAGTACTTC.

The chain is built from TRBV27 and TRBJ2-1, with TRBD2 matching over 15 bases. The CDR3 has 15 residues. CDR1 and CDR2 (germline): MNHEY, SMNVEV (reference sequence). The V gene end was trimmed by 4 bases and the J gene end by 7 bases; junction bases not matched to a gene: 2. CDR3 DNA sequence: TGTGCCAGCAGTTCCGGGACTAGCGGGAGGAATGAGCAGTTCTTC. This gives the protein CASSSGTSGRNEQFF.

This CDR3 is CASSVVQGAPGNEQFF. The CDR3 DNA sequence: TGTGCCAGCAGCGTAGTCCAGGGGGCGCCGGGGAATGAGCAGTTCTTC. This chain links TRBV9 with TRBJ2-1, with TRBD1 identical over 8 bases. Germline CDR1 is SGDLS and CDR2 is YYNGEE. The CDR3 has 16 amino acids. With V trimmed by 0 bases and J by 7 bases, 9 bases remained unmatched.

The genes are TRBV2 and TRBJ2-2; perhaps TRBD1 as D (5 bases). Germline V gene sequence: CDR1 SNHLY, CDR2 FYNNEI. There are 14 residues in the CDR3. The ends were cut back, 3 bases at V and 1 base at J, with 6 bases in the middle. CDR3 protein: CASSEGLNTGELFF. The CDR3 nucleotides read TGTGCCAGCAGTGAGGGGCTGAACACCGGGGAGCTGTTTTTT.

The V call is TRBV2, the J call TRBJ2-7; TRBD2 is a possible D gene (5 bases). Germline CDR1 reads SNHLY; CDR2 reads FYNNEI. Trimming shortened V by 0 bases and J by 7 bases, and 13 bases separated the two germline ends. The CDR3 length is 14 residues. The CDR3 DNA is TGTGCCAGCAGTGAAGCCGCTAGATCGGGGGAGCAGTACTTC. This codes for CASSEAARSGEQYF.

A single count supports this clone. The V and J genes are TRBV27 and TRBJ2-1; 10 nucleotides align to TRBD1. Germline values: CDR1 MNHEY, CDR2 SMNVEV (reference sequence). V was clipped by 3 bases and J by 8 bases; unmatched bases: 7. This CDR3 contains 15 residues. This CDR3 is CASSLSGTGVDEQFF. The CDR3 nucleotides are TGTGCCAGCAGTTTGTCCGGGACAGGGGTGGATGAGCAGTTCTTC.

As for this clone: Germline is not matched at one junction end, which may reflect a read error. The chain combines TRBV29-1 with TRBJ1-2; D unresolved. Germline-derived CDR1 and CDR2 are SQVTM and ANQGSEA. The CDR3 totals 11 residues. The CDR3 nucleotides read TGCAGCGTTGAAGATGTGGGTCACAGTCCCTTC. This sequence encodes CSVEDVGHSPF.

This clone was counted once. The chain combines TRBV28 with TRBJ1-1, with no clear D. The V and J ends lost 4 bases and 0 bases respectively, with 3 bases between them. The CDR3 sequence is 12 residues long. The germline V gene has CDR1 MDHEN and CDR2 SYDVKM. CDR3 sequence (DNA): TGTGCCAGCAGTTGGATGAACACTGAAGCTTTCTTT. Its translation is CASSWMNTEAFF.

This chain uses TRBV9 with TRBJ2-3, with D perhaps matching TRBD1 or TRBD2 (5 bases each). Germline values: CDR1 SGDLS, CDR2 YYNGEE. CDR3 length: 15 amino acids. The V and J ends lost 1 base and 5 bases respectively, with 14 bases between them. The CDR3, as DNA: TGTGCCAGCAGCGTAAATGGCAGGGCGGGAGATACGCAGTATTTT. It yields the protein CASSVNGRAGDTQYF.

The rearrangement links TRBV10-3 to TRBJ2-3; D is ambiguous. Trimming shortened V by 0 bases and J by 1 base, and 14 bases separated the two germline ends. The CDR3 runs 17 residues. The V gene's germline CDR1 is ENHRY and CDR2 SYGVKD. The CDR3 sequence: CAISESELVGGTDTQYF. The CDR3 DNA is TGTGCCATCAGTGAGTCGGAGCTTGTTGGTGGCACAGATACGCAGTATTTT.

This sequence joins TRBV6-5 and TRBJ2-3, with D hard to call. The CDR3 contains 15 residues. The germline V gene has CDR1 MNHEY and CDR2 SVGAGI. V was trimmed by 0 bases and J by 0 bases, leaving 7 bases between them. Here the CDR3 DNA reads TGTGCCAGCAGTTACTCTTTGGACAGCACAGATACGCAGTATTTT. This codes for CASSYSLDSTDTQYF.

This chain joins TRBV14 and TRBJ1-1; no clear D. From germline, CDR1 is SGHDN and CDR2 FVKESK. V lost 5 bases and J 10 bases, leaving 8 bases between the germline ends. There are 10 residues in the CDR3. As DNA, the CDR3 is TGTGCCAGCAGCGCTCGGGGAGCTTTCTTT. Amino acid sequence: CASSARGAFF.

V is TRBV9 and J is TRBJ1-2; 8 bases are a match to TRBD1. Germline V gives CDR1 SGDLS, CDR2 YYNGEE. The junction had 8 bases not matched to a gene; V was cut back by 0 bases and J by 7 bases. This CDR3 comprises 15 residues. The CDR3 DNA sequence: TGTGCCAGCAGCGTAGGAGGGGGGACAGGTGGTGGCTACACCTTC. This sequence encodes CASSVGGGTGGGYTF.

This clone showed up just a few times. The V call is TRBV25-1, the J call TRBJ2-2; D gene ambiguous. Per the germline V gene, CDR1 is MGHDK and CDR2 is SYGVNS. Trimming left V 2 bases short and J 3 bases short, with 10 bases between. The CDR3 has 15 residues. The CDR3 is CASSEGQEDTGELFF. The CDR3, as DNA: TGTGCCAGCAGTGAAGGTCAAGAGGACACCGGGGAGCTGTTTTTT.

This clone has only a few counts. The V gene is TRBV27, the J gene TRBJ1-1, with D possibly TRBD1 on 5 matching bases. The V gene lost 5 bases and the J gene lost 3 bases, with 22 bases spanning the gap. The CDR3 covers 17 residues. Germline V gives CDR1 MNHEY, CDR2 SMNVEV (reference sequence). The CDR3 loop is CASSHFGTASWYTEAFF. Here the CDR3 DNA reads TGTGCCAGCAGTCATTTCGGGACTGCGTCATGGTACACTGAAGCTTTCTTT.

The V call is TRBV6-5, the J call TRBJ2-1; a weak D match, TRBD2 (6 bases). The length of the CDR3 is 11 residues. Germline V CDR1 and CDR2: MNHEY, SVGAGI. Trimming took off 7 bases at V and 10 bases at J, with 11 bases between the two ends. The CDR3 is CASILAGEQFF. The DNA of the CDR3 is TGTGCCAGCATACTAGCAGGCGAGCAGTTCTTC.

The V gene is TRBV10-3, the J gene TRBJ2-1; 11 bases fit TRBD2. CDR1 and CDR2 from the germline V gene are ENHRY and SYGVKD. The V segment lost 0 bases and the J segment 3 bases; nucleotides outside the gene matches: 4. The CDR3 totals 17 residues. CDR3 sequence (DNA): TGTGCCATCAGTGAGTCAAGAACTAGCGGGAGCTACAATGAGCAGTTCTTC. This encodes CAISESRTSGSYNEQFF.

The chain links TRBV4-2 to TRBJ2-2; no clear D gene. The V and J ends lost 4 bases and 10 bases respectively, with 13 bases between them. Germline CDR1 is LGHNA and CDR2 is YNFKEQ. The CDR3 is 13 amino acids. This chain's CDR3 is CASSPPATMELFF. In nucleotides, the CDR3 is TGTGCCAGCAGCCCCCCCGCTACGATGGAGCTGTTTTTT.

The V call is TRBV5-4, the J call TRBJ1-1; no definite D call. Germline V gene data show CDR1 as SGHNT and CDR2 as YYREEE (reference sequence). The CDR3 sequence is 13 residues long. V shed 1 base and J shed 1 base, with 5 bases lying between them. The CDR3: CASSLQRNTEAFF. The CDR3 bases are TGTGCCAGCAGCTTGCAGAGGAACACTGAAGCTTTCTTT.

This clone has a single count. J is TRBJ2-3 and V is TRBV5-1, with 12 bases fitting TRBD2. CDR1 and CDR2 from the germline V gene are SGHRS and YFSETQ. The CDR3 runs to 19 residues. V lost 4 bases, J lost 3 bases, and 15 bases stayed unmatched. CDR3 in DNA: TGCGCCAGCAGCCCCCCGACTAGCGGGAGAGCCTCATCTACAGATACGCAGTATTTT. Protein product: CASSPPTSGRASSTDTQYF.